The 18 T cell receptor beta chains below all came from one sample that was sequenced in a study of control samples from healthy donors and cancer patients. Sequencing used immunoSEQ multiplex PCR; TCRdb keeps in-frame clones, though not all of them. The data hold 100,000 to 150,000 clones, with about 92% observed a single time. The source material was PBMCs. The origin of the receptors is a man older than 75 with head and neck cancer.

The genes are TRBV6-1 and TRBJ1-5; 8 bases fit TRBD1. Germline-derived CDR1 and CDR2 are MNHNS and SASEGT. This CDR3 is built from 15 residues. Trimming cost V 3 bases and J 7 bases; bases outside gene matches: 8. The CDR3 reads CASSDPGQGGQPQHF. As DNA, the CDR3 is TGTGCCAGCAGTGACCCTGGACAGGGAGGGCAGCCCCAGCATTTT.

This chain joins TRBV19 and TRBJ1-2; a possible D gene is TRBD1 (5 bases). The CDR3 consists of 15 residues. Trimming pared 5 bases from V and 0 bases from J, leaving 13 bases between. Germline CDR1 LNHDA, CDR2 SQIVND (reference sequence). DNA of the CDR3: TGTGCCAGTAGTCCCCAGGGACGGGCTAACTATGGCTACACCTTC. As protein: CASSPQGRANYGYTF.

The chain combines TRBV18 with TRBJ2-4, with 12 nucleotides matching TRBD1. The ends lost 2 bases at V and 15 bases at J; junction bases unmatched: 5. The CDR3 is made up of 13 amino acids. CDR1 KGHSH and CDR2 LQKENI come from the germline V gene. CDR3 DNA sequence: TGTGCCAGCTCACCAGCGGGACAGGGGGCATCGTACTTC. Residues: CASSPAGQGASYF.

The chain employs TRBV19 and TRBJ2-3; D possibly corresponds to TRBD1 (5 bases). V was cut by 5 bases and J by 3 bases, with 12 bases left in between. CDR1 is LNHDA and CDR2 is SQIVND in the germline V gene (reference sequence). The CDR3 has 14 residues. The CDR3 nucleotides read TGTGCCAGTAGTGCAGGGTATCATACAGATACGCAGTATTTT. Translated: CASSAGYHTDTQYF.

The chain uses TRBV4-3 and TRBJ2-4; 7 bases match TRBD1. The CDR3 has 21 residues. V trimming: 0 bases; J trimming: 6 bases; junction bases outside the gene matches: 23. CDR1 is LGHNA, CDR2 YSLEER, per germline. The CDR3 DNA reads TGCGCCAGCAGCCAAGAGACTAACAGGGGCCACGGGACCCTCGTTGGAAACATTCAGTACTTC. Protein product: CASSQETNRGHGTLVGNIQYF.

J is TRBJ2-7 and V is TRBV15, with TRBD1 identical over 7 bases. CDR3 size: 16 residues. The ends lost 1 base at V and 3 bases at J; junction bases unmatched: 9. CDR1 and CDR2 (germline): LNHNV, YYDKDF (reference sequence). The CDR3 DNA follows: TGTGCCACCAGCAGAGGCTATCAAGCAGGGGGCTACGAGCAGTACTTC. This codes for CATSRGYQAGGYEQYF.

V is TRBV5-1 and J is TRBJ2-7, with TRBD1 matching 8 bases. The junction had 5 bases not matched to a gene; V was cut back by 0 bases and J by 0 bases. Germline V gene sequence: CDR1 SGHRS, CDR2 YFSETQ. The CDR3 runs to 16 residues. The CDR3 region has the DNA TGCGCCAGCAGCTTGGCAAACACAGGGGGCTCCTACGAGCAGTACTTC. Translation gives CASSLANTGGSYEQYF.

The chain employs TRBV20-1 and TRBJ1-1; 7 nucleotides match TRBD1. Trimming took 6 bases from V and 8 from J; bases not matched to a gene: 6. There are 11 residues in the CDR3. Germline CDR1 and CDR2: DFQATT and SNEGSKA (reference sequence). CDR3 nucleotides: TGCAGTGCAAGGACAGGAGTCGAAGCTTTCTTT. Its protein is CSARTGVEAFF.

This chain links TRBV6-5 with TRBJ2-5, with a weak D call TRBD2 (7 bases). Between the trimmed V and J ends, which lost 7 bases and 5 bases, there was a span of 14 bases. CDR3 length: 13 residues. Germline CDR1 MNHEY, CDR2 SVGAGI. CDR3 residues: CASTITGGETQYF. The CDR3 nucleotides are TGTGCCAGCACAATTACGGGGGGCGAGACCCAGTACTTC.

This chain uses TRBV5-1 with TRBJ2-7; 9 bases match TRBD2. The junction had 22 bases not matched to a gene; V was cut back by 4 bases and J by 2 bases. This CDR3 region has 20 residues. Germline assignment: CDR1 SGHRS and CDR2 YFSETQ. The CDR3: CASSLGLARSLVEPTYEQYF. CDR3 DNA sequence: TGCGCCAGCAGCCTAGGACTAGCGAGATCGTTGGTCGAACCTACCTACGAGCAGTACTTC.

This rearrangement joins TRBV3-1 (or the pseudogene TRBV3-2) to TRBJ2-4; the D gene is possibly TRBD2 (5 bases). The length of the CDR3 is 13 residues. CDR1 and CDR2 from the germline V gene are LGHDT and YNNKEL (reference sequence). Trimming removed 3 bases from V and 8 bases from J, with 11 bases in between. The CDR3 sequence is CASSHRGWDIQYF. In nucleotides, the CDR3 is TGTGCCAGCAGCCATCGAGGGTGGGACATTCAGTACTTC.

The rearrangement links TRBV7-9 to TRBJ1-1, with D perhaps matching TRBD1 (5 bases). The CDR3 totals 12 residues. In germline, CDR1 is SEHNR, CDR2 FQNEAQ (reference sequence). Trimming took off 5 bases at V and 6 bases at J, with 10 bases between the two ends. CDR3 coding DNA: TGTGCCAGCAGCCCCCCGGGGGCTGAAGCTTTCTTT. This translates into CASSPPGAEAFF.

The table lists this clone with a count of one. CDR3 DNA sequence: TGCGCCAGCAGCCCCAGGGACCGCTACAATGAGCAGTTCTTC. It encodes CASSPRDRYNEQFF. The chain couples TRBV5-1 to TRBJ2-1, with D perhaps assigned TRBD1 or TRBD2 (5 bases each). V was cut by 4 bases and J by 3 bases, with 11 bases left in between. The V gene's germline CDR1 is SGHRS and CDR2 YFSETQ. The CDR3 contains 14 residues. Supplemented by reference TRBV5-1 and TRBJ2-1, the full variable domain reads KAGVTQTPRYLIKTRGQQVTLSCSPISGHRSVSWYQQTPGQGLQFLFEYFSETQRNKGNFPGRFSGRQFSNSRSEMNVSTLELGDSALYLCASSPRDRYNEQFFGPGTRLTVL.

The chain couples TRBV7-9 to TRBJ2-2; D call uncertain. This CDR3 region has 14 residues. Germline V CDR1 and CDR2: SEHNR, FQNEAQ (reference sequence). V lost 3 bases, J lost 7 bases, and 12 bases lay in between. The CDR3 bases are TGTGCCAGCAGCTTCAGCCCCCAAGGCGGGGAGCTGTTTTTT. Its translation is CASSFSPQGGELFF.

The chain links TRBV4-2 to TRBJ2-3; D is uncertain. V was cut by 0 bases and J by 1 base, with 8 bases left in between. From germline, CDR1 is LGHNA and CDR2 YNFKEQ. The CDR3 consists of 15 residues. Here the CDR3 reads CASSQDPGRTDTQYF. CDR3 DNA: TGTGCCAGCAGCCAAGATCCGGGTCGCACAGATACGCAGTATTTT.

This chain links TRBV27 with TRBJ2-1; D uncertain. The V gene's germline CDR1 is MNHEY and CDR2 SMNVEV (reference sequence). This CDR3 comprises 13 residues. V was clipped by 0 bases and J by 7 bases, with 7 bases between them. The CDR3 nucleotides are TGTGCCAGCAGTTTATCTCTGGGAAATGAGCAGTTCTTC. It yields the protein CASSLSLGNEQFF.

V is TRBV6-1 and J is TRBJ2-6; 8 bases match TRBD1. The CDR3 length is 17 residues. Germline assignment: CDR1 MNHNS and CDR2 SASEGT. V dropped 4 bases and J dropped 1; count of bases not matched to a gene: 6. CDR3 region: CASSARDRTSGANVLTF. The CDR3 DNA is TGTGCCAGCAGTGCTAGGGACAGGACTTCTGGGGCCAACGTCCTGACTTTC.

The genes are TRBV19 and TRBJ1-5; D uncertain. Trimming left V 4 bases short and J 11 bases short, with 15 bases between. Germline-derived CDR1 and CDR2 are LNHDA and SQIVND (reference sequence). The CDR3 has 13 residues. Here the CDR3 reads CASSRAIGQAQHF. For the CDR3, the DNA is TGTGCCAGTAGTAGAGCCATTGGGCAGGCCCAGCATTTT. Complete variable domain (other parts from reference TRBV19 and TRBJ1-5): DGGITQSPKYLFRKEGQNVTLSCEQNLNHDAMYWYRQDPGQGLRLIYYSQIVNDFQKGDIAEGYSVSREKKESFPLTVTSAQKNPTAFYLCASSRAIGQAQHFGDGTRLSIL.